This paragraph reports one T cell receptor beta chain. Its antigen is still unknown. Profiling relied on immunoSEQ multiplex PCR, and the TCRdb table lists in-frame clones only, not all of them. The sample has about 270,000 clones; roughly 76% are singletons. The CDR3 loop spans 13 amino acids. Per germline, CDR1 LGHNA and CDR2 YSLEER. With 0 bases removed from V and 3 bases from J, the gap between germline ends came to 5 bases. This entry is derived from a study of cytotoxic CD8 clonotypes in ibrutinib-treated CLL. Study-level information: Among the samples, the mean was about 260,000 productive templates and roughly 94,000 productive rearrangements.

The study, taken as a whole, reports: Relative to age-matched healthy donors, clonality at baseline was higher, and it tracked circulating CD8+ T-cell counts. Treatment saw public clonotypes, which were uncommon, either contract or stay stable.

Frozen-stored PBMCs produced about 2 micrograms of genomic DNA for TCR beta libraries. This TCR came from a human donor with chronic lymphocytic leukemia. The specimen comprised PBMCs, sampled at disease progression, from a patient treated with ibrutinib. The rearrangement uses TRBV4-3 and TRBJ1-1; D not certain. DNA of the CDR3: TGCGCCAGCAGCCAAGATCGGTACACTGAAGCTTTCTTT. It yields the protein CASSQDRYTEAFF.